This T cell receptor beta chain came from a study of blood T cell repertoires in COVID-19. V was cut by 0 bases and J by 2 bases, with 17 bases left in between. In germline, CDR1 is MNHEY, CDR2 SVGEGT. The CDR3 extends over 18 amino acids. Repertoires were generated with immunoSEQ multiplex PCR, while TCRdb's copy carries only in-frame clones and drops some. The sample yields 120,000 or so clones, 75% to 85% seen once. The rearrangement joins TRBV6-2 or TRBV6-3 to TRBJ1-5; unclear D gene. Sequences were obtained from peripheral blood. This TCR was recovered from a woman aged 60-75 years with acute or convalescent COVID-19. Here the CDR3 DNA reads TGTGCCAGCAGTTACTCCAACCCCGCCGATAGTGGCAATCAGCCCCAGCATTTT. This gives the protein CASSYSNPADSGNQPQHF.